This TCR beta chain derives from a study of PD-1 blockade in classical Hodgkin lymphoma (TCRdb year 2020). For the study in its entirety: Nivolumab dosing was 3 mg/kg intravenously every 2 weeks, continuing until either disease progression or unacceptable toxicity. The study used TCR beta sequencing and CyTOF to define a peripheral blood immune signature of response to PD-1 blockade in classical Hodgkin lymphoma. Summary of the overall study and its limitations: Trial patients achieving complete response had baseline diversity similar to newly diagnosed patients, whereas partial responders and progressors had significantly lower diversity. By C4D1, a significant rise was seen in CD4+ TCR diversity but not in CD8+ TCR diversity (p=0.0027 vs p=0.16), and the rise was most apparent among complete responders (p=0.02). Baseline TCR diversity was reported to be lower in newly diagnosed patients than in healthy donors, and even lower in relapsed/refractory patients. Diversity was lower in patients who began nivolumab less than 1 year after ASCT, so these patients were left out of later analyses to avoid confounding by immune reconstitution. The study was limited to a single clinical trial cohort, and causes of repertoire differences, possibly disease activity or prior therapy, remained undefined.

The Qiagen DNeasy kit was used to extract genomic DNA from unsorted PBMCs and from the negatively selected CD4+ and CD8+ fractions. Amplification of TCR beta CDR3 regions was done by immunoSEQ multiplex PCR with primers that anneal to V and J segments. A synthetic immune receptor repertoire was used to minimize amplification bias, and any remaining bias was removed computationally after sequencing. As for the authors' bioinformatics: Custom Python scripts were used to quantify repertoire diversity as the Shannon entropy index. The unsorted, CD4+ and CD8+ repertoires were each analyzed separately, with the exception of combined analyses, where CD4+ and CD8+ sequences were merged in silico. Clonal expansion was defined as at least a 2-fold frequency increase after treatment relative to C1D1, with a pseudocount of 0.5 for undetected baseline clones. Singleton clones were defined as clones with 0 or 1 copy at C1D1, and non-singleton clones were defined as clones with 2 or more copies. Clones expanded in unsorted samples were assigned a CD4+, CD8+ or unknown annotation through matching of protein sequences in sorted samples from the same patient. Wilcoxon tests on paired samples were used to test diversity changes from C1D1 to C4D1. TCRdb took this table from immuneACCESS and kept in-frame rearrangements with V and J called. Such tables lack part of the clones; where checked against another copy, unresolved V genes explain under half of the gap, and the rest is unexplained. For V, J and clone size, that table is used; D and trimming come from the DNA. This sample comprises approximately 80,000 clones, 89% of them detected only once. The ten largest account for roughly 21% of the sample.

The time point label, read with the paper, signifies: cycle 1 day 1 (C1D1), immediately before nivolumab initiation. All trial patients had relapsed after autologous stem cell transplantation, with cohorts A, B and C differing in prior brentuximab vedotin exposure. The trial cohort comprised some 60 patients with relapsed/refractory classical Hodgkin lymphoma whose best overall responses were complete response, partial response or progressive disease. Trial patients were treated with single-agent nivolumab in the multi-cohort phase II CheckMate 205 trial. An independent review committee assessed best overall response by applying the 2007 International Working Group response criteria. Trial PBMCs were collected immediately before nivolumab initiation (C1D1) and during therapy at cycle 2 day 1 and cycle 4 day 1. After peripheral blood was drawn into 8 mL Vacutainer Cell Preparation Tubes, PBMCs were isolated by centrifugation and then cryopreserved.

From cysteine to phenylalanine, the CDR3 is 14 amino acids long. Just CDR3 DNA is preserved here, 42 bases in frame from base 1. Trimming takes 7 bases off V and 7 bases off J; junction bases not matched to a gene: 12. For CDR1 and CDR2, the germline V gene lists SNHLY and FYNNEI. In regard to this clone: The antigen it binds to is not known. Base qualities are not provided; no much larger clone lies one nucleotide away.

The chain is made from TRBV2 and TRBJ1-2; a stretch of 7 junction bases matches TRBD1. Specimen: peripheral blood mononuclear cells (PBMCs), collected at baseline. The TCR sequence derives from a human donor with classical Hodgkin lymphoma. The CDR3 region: CASNGQGQGGGYTF. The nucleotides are TGTGCCAGCAATGGACAAGGGCAGGGGGGTGGCTACACCTTC.